The text below deals with one T cell receptor beta chain. Its antigen is unidentified. One junction end disagrees with the germline gene, perhaps due to a read error. CDR3 length equals 12 residues. The germline V gene has CDR1 MNHEY and CDR2 SVGAGI. This sample is part of a study of blood T cells in healthy people across ages. Study overall: For every two T cells, template switching captured about one barcoded beta molecule. Overall study results and limits: Higher diversity and more naive CD4+ cells were features of long-lived donors, compared to aged donors. With naive T cell percentage, TCR beta diversity showed a strong correlation.

A second about 6 to 11 cycle PCR used barcoded and J-beta primers. Via MiXCR, TCRdb re-called the 5' RACE reads, giving one row per CDR3 protein. Here the sample spans about 580,000 distinct CDR3 sequences, around half being singletons. The V call is TRBV6-5, the J call TRBJ1-1; D unresolved. The receptor was isolated from a man older than 75 in good health. The sequenced sample was blood. Here the CDR3 DNA reads TGTGCCAGCAGTGGTGAGAACGCTGAAGCTTTCTTT. Amino acid sequence: CASSGENAEAFF.